Listed here is a single T cell receptor beta chain. These data originate in a study of blood T cell repertoires in COVID-19. From germline, CDR1 is GTSNPN and CDR2 SVGIG (reference sequence). Trimming cost V 4 bases and J 6 bases; bases outside gene matches: 9. The CDR3 has 15 residues. Some clones are missing from TCRdb's copy, which holds only in-frame ones; the method was immunoSEQ multiplex PCR. The table includes more than 150,000 clones, approximately 85% detected once. The rearrangement uses TRBV30 and TRBJ1-6, with TRBD1 matching 7 bases. This TCR was recovered from a man aged 40-50 years who had recovered from COVID-19. Sequencing was done on a sample of PBMCs or T cells enriched from blood (not recorded which). CDR3 in amino acids: CAWTGRQGRNSPLHF. CDR3 in DNA: TGTGCCTGGACGGGGAGACAGGGTCGTAATTCACCCCTCCACTTT.